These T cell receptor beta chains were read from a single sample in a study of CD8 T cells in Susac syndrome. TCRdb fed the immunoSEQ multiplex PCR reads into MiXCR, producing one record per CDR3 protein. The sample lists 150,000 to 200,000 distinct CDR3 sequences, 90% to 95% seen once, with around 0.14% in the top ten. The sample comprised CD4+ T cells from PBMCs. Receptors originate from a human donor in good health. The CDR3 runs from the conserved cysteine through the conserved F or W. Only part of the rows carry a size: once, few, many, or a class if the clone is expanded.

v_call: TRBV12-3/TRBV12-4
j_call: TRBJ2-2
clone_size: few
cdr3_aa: CASSRDRNTGELFF

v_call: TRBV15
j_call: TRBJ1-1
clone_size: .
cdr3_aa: CATSSRTGLNTEAFF

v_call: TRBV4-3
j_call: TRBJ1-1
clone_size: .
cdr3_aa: CASSQEGGRNTEAFF

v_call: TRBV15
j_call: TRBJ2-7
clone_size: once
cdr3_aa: CATSDRRDRAPYEQYF

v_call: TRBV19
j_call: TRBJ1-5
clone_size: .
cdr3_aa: CASSIGPTGNQPQHF

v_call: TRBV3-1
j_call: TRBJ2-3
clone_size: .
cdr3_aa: CASSYWTGTTTDTQYF

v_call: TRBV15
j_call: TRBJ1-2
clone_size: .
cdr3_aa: CATSRVGYGYTF

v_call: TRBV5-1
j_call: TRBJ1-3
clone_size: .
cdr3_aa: CASTPSSGNTIYF

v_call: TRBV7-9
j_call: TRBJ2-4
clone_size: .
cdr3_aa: CASSARTANIQYF

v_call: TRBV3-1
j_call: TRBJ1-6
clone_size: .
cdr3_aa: CASSQTGALNSPLHF

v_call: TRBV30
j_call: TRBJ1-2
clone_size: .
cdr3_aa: CAWSADTYGYTF

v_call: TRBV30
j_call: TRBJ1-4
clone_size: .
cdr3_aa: CAWKKTGENEKLFF

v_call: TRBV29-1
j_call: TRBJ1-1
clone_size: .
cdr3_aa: CSVSRGILNTEAFF

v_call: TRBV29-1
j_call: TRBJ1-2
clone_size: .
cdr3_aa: CSVDDNYLGGYTF

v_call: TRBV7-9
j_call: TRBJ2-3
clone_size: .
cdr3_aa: CASSPRAISTDTQYF

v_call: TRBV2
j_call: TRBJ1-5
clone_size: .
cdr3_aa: CASSEILGNQPQHF

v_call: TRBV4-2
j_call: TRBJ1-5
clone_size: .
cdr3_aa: CASSQAGGQGTNQPQHF

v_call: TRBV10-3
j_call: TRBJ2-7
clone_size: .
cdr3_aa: CAISEEARGEQYF

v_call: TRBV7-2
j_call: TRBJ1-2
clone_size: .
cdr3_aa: CASGSRDGYTF

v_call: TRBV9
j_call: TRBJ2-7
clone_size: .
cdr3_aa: CASSGLLAYEQYF

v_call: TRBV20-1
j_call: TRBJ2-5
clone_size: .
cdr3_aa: CSAPTGFGTQYF

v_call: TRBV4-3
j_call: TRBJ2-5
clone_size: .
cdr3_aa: CASSQDHRETQYF

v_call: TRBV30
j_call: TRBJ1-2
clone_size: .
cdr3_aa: CAWSVQGGITF

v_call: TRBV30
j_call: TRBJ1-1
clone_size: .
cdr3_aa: CAGLVTEAFF

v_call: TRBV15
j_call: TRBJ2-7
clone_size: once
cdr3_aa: CATSRDPRASYYEQYF

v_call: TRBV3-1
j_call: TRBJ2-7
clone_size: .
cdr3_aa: CASSQVPWGEQYF

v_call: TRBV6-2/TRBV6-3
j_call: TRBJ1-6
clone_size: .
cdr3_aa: CASSHAAPLHF

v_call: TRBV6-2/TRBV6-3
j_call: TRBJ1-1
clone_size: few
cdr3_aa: CASSFLQGNTEAFF

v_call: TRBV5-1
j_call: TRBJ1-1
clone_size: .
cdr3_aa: CASSLGSGQFNTEAFF

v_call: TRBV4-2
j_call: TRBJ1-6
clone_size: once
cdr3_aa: CASSQDIRGPGRNSPLHF

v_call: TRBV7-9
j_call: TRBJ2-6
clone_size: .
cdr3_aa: CASSLRRGLGGANVLTF

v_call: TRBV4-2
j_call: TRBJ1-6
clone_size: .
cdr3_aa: CASSQEKAGASPLHF

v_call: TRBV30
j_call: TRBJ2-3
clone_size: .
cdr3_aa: CAWSRIAGPTDTQYF

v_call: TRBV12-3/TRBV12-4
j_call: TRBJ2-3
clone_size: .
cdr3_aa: CASSSPRRNTDTQYF

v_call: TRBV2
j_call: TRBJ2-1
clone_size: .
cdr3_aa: CASGMGGREQFF

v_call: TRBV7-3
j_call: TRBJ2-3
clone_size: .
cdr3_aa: CASSFRGVTDTQYF

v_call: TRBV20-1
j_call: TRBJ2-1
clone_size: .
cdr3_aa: CSARITIRNNEQFF

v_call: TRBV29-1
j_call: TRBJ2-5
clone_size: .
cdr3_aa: CSAKGTGQETQYF

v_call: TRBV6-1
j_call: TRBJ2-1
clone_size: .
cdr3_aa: CASSEVLRGRDEQFF